This T cell receptor beta chain comes out of a study of blood T cells in healthy people across ages. Study-wide results and limits: Fewer expanded clones and more diversity marked long-lived versus aged donors. Because donor CMV status was unknown, expanded clonotype changes were possibly confounded.

Deletions cut 7 bases from V and 5 bases from J, with 8 bases between. Germline CDR1 reads MNHNY; CDR2 reads SVGAGI (reference sequence). This CDR3 comprises 12 residues. The use of a sample-barcoded 5' primer and a J-beta primer mix characterized a second PCR of about 7 to 12 cycles. TCRdb processed the 5' RACE reads anew with MiXCR; each CDR3 protein has one entry. The sample includes approximately 760,000 distinct CDR3 sequences, 25% of them seen just once. As to this clonotype: Its target is not known.

These data also formed part of another study, on T cells of mothers and their children.

This TCR came from a boy under 18 in good health. The genes are TRBV6-6 and TRBJ1-4, with D unresolved. Material: blood. Here the CDR3 reads CASTNLNEKLFF. The CDR3 region has the DNA TGTGCCAGCACCAACCTGAATGAAAAACTGTTTTTT.